The T cell receptor beta chain described here comes from a study of cytotoxic CD8 clonotypes in ibrutinib-treated CLL. About the study: The subjects consisted of around eleven relapsed/refractory and roughly 14 treatment-naive individuals, with around 17 IGHV unmutated.

Many counts were recorded for this clone. There are 14 residues in the CDR3. Germline CDR1 SGHDT, CDR2 YYEEEE. V lost 4 bases and J lost 2, with 13 bases in between. Genomic DNA (around 2 micrograms) was obtained from cryopreserved PBMCs for construction of TCR beta libraries. Here immunoSEQ multiplex PCR was the method, and the copy in TCRdb shows in-frame clones only, minus some. The repertoire has 50,000 to 65,000 clones, approximately 57% of them found once; the top ten carry 14% to 15%. The rearrangement joins TRBV5-6 to TRBJ2-7; no firm D call. Sequencing was performed on PBMCs, taken after 12 months of ibrutinib treatment. This clonotype was sampled from a human donor with chronic lymphocytic leukemia. In DNA, the CDR3 is TGTGCCAGCAGCGACGGCCCTTCTCCCTACGAGCAGTACGTC. Translating gives CASSDGPSPYEQYV.